This T cell receptor (beta chain) was recorded in a study of T cells after yellow fever vaccination. It was through 5'RACE template switching that TCR cDNA was made, with a universal primer site and UMIs added. One entry per CDR3 protein results from TCRdb running MiXCR on the 5' RACE reads. The sample lists about 63,000 distinct CDR3 sequences; about 7% were seen once. This clonotype was found many times. This receptor was taken from a man aged 25 to 40 who received the YFV17D yellow fever vaccine. Sequenced material: CD8+ T cells sorted from PBMCs, taken 15 days after the yellow fever booster vaccination.

The DNA for the CDR3 is TGTGCCAGCAGTCTCCCCAGGGGGACTAGCGGAGGGGGGCAGTTCTTC. This sequence encodes CASSLPRGTSGGGQFF. The chain couples TRBV28 to TRBJ2-1; 11 nucleotides align to TRBD2. CDR3 length: 16 amino acids. With 5 bases clipped from V and 12 bases from J, the junction kept 15 bases outside the gene matches. Germline V lookup: CDR1 MDHEN, CDR2 SYDVKM.